The clone carrying this T cell receptor beta chain was counted ten times or more. These data originate in a study of T-cell reconstitution after alpha-beta-depleted transplantation in children. Using unique molecular identifiers, the investigators prepared the TCRbeta library. TCRdb analysed the PCR reads with MiXCR anew, one entry per CDR3 protein. Of some 250,000 distinct CDR3 sequences in the sample, about 12% are singletons; the top ten hold around 2.5%. Germline V CDR1 and CDR2: SGHRS, YFSETQ. Trimming removed 0 bases from V and 0 bases from J; junction bases left unmatched: 2. There are 16 residues in the CDR3.

The sample in question was PBMCs from the stem cell graft donor, obtained from the stem cell graft. This clonotype was sampled from a human donor who donated a stem cell graft to a child with acute lymphoblastic leukemia. V and J are TRBV5-1 and TRBJ2-1; 8 bases agree with TRBD2. CDR3 DNA: TGCGCCAGCAGCTTGGGCGGGGGGAGCTCCTACAATGAGCAGTTCTTC. This translates into CASSLGGGSSYNEQFF.